Below, 5 T cell receptor beta chains from the same sample are listed, as sequenced in a study of T cell responses to AZD1222 COVID-19 vaccine. Using immunoSEQ multiplex PCR, the repertoire was profiled, and TCRdb retains in-frame clones only, with some absent. This sample has 95,000 to 100,000 clones, with about 81% found just once. The sequencing here drew on peripheral blood, taken 28 days after the second AZD1222 dose. These receptors came from an adult who received the AZD1222 COVID-19 vaccine.

This clone was seen a handful of times. The chain is built from TRBV5-1 and TRBJ2-5; 10 bases align to TRBD2. The CDR3 length is 16 residues. Germline trimming cut 2 bases from V and 1 base from J; bases unmatched to any gene: 5. The germline V gene has CDR1 SGHRS and CDR2 YFSETQ. This chain's CDR3 is CASSFSSGGPQETQYF. The CDR3 DNA follows: TGCGCCAGCAGCTTCTCTAGCGGGGGACCCCAAGAGACCCAGTACTTC.

This chain links TRBV12-3 or TRBV12-4 with TRBJ1-2; no clear D. The CDR3 is 13 amino acids. Trimming pared 1 base from V and 2 bases from J, leaving 5 bases between. The CDR3 reads CASSLGPNYGYTF. CDR3 nucleotides: TGTGCCAGCAGTTTAGGCCCAAACTATGGCTACACCTTC.

With respect to this clone: A far larger clone differs by one base, so this is likely a read error. This chain links TRBV11-1 with TRBJ1-1; D gene ambiguous. V lost 1 base, J lost 2 bases, and 5 bases lay in between. This CDR3 has 13 amino acids. Germline V gene lookup returns CDR1 SGHAT and CDR2 FQDESV (reference sequence). CDR3 nucleotides: TGTGCCAGCAGCTTAGTCCTTAACACTGAAGCTTTCTTT. Translation gives CASSLVLNTEAFF.

This clone was detected once. The J gene is TRBJ2-7, the V gene TRBV7-6; 10 bases agree with TRBD1. The CDR3 covers 14 residues. The junction had 2 bases not matched to a gene; V was cut back by 0 bases and J by 6 bases. The germline CDR1 and CDR2 sequences are SGHVS and FNYEAQ. This chain's CDR3 is CASSLAGTGVEQYF. CDR3 DNA: TGTGCCAGCAGCTTAGCGGGGACAGGGGTCGAGCAGTACTTC.

By sample fraction, this clone is large. The chain recombines TRBV4-1 with TRBJ1-5; D possibly corresponds to TRBD1 (6 bases). Germline V gene lookup returns CDR1 MGHRA and CDR2 YSYEKL. The CDR3 totals 16 residues. The ends were cut back, 5 bases at V and 2 bases at J, with 16 bases in the middle. The CDR3 nucleotides are TGCGCCAGCAGCTCAAGCCCCCCAGGGGGCAATCAGCCCCAGCATTTT. Translation gives CASSSSPPGGNQPQHF.